A single sample is the source of the 3 T cell receptor beta chains below, sequenced in a study of molecular identifiers for immune sequencing clone quantification. MiXCR was run by TCRdb on the PCR reads, yielding one entry per CDR3 protein. The sample has approximately 100,000 distinct CDR3 sequences, 35% to 40% seen once. The material sequenced was naive CD8+ T cells from blood, with Jurkat cell RNA spiked in. This sample's subset: FACS-sorted CD8+CD4-CCR7+CD45RA+ naive T cells. These receptors all come from a human donor in good health. Some libraries in this study had Jurkat cell RNA spiked in.

Concerning this clonotype itself: A much larger clone differs from this one at a single base, so this may be a read error. The genes are TRBV6-2 or TRBV6-3 and TRBJ1-5, with D possibly TRBD1 on 6 matching bases. This CDR3 contains 13 residues. The germline gives CDR1 MNHEY, CDR2 SVGEGT. Here the CDR3 DNA reads TGTGCCAGCCGGGACAATAGCTATCAGCCCCAGCATTTT. Protein product: CASRDNSYQPQHF.

As concerns this clonotype: A much larger clone lies one base from this, so it may be a read error. The CDR3 loop is CASSRTVPSTDTLYF. The CDR3 region has the DNA TGCGCCAGCAGCCGTACGGTCCCTAGCACAGATACGCTGTATTTT. The rearrangement joins TRBV4-3 to TRBJ2-3; D might be TRBD2 (5 bases). The CDR3 is 15 residues long. The germline gives CDR1 LGHNA, CDR2 YSLEER.

The sample holds a few counts of this clonotype. This rearrangement joins TRBV9 to TRBJ2-1; D uncertain. The CDR3 runs 13 residues. V lost 1 base and J lost 5, with 7 bases in between. CDR1 is SGDLS and CDR2 is YYNGEE in the germline V gene. The CDR3 DNA reads as TGTGCCAGCAGCGTAATAGGAAACAATGAGCAGTTCTTC. Translated: CASSVIGNNEQFF.